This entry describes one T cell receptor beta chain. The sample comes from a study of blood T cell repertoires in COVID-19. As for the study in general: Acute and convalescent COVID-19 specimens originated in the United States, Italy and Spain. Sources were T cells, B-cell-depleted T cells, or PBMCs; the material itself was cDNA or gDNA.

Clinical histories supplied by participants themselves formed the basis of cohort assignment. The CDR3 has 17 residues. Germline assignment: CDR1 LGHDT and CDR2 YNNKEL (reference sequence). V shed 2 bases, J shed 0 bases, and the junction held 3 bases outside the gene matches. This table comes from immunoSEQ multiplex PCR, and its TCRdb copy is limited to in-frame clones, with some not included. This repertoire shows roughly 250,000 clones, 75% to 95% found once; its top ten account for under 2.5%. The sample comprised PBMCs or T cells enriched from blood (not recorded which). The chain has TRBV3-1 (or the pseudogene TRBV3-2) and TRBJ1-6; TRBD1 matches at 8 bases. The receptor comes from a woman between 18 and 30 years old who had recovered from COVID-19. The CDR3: CASSQWTGSSYNSPLHF. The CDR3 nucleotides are TGTGCCAGCAGCCAATGGACAGGGAGCTCCTATAATTCACCCCTCCACTTT.